This TCR beta chain is from a study of blood T cell repertoires in COVID-19 (dated by TCRdb to the early 2020s). Background on the whole study: Collaborator samples came from the United States, Italy and Spain and covered acute and convalescent phases of COVID-19. The material from the prospective study consisted of cDNA or gDNA derived from T cells, B-cell-depleted T cells, or PBMCs. Subjects who had been exposed to COVID-19, were actively infected with it, or had recovered from it provided the deeply sampled blood TCRbeta repertoires that made up the dataset. The repertoires were released in a freely available public database intended as a resource for research on the immune response to SARS-CoV-2. Samples were obtained from the ongoing ImmuneRACE study (first 160 participants) and from about 1,300 subjects provided by 6 global collaborators. The sample metadata nearly always contained a de-identified subject ID, COVID-19 status, age in years and sex. HLA class I and class II types, where available, came from metadata supplied by the sample provider rather than from assay-based typing. Overall study results and their limits: The quantity of clinical and demographic metadata differed by source and by participant and was supplied without curation.

TCRbeta CDR3 regions were amplified from genomic DNA by means of the immunoSEQ Assay, a bias-controlled multiplex PCR. On the authors' methods: The number of nucleated cells in each sample was estimated by amplification of reference gene primers within the assay. To quantify the absolute abundance of each unique TCRbeta CDR3 rearrangement, sequence reads were collapsed and filtered. For each sample, productive Simpson clonality was calculated as the square root of Simpson's diversity index across productive rearrangements. As stored in TCRdb, this immuneACCESS dataset retains in-frame rearrangements with V and J assigned. A fraction of the clones does not appear; measured against another copy, unresolved V genes explain less than half of the discrepancy, and the remainder lacks a known reason. V and J calls and clone size follow that table, whereas D and trimming were derived from the DNA. A total of roughly 130,000 clones appear in this sample, less than 90% of them only once. Less than 9% of the sample is taken by the ten largest.

For this clone: What antigen it recognizes has not been identified. No much larger clone is present one base from it, and per-base qualities are unavailable.

One collaborating source in Seattle enrolled patients while the patients were actively infected and followed the patients over time throughout the course of disease. The collaborating institutions used their own protocols to collect whole blood in K2EDTA tubes. For TCRbeta analysis, collaborators shipped samples in one of three forms: frozen whole blood, isolated PBMCs, or DNA extracted from either of those sample types. Reading the germline V gene gives CDR1 SQVTM and CDR2 ANQGSEA. The CDR3, from cysteine to phenylalanine, totals 14 residues. The CDR3 DNA has 42 bases and is translated from base 1. Trimming leaves V shorter by 4 bases and J shorter by 2 bases, with the junction holding 5 bases beyond the gene matches.

Source material: peripheral blood. This receptor was taken from a man aged 25 to 45 with COVID-19, enrolled during active disease. The chain uses TRBV29-1 and TRBJ2-1; the junction holds 7 bases that match TRBD2. The nucleotide sequence is given as TGCAGCGTTGGAGGGACTACTACCTACAATGAGCAGTTCTTC. This translates into CSVGGTTTYNEQFF.